This is a list of T cell receptor beta chains from one sample in a study of Graves' ophthalmopathy and Graves' hyperthyroidism. TCRdb fed the multiplex PCR reads into MiXCR, producing one record per CDR3 protein. The repertoire holds around 1,200,000 distinct CDR3 sequences, with about two fifths as singletons. The specimen sequenced was peripheral blood or thyroid tissue (not recorded which). The receptors originated from an adult man with Graves' hyperthyroidism. CDR3s leave out the opening cysteine and the closing phenylalanine or tryptophan.

v_gene	len	j_gene	CDR3aa
TRBV7-9	12	TRBJ2-7	ASRPGGARREQY
TRBV11-2	11	TRBJ1-6	ASSLGTGGLEH
TRBV6-5	11	TRBJ2-7	ASRAGLPYEQY
TRBV10-3	9	TRBJ2-5	ASEVQETQY
TRBV12-3/TRBV12-4	13	TRBJ1-5	ASSTTGGGAEPQH
TRBV11-2	12	TRBJ2-7	ASAAGTGYYEQY
TRBV7-9	14	TRBJ2-7	ASSPAGTGGSGRQY
TRBV7-9	14	TRBJ1-1	ASSPNGGGLDTEAF
TRBV10-3	12	TRBJ1-5	AISYGGRNQPQH
TRBV7-2	17	TRBJ2-7	ASSPSAHPGTGESYEQY
TRBV4-3	14	TRBJ1-4	ASSQYEGRTNEKLF
TRBV5-6	13	TRBJ2-7	ASSFWDRGGYEQY
TRBV28	11	TRBJ1-5	ASIGGSNQPQH
TRBV20-1	15	TRBJ1-5	SARMAGRRASNQPQH
TRBV12-3/TRBV12-4	13	TRBJ2-5	ASSLLRVMGETQY
TRBV20-1	10	TRBJ1-4	SARDSWEKLF
TRBV25-1	11	TRBJ2-3	ASSSSTPGTQY
TRBV7-6	14	TRBJ2-3	ASSLGPDRPTDTQY
TRBV4-3	13	TRBJ2-6	ASSQDSSGANVLT
TRBV9	13	TRBJ2-7	ASSAAGPSSYEQY
TRBV24-1	13	TRBJ2-7	ATSGGTSGRPEQY
TRBV29-1	13	TRBJ2-6	SVDMGYSGANVLT
TRBV20-1	9	TRBJ1-3	SARGGNTIY
TRBV6-5	13	TRBJ1-1	ASSFDGQGVTEAF
TRBV5-1	12	TRBJ2-7	ASSTSGGIHEQY